This T cell receptor beta chain was identified during a study of cytomegalovirus exposure and HLA in healthy donors. Regarding the study as a whole: It was reportedly the case that the classifier diagnosed cytomegalovirus status with high specificity and sensitivity.

Researchers ran the PCR with 60 Vbeta and 13 Jbeta primers. Produced via immunoSEQ multiplex PCR; TCRdb's table is partial and in-frame only. Altogether about 160,000 clones are present, about 80% being singletons, with the ten largest covering around 2%. Unrecorded immune exposure was likely among donors, who were nominally healthy when sampled. The CDR3 loop spans 13 amino acids. V gave up 2 bases and J gave up 3 bases, with 8 bases separating them. Germline-derived CDR1 and CDR2 are SGHKS and YYEKEE (reference sequence). This clone showed up just once. Its target is not known. The sequencing sample was made of PBMCs. The chain couples TRBV5-5 to TRBJ1-1, with a tentative D call TRBD1 (5 bases). This sequence was found in a female donor in good health and CMV-seronegative. The CDR3 nucleotides are TGTGCCAGCAGCTTTGGGGGGGACACTGAAGCTTTCTTT. This gives the protein CASSFGGDTEAFF.